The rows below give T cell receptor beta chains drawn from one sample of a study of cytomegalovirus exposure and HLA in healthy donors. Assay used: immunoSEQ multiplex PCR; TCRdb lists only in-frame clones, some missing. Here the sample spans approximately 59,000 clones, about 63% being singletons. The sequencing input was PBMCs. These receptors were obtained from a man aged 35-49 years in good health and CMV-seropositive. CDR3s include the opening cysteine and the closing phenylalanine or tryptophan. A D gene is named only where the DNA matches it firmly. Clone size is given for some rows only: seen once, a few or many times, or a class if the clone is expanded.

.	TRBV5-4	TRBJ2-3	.	TGTGCCAGCAGCTTGGGACAGGCGACAGATACGCAGTATTTT	CASSLGQATDTQYF
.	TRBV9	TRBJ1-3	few	TGTGCCAGCAGCGTAGCGGTACAGGGTACGTTCTCTGGAAACACCATATATTTT	CASSVAVQGTFSGNTIYF
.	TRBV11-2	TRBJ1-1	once	TGTGCCAGCAGCTTACAGGTGCGTTCCACTGAAGCTTTCTTT	CASSLQVRSTEAFF
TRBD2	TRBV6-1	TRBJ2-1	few	TGTGCCAGCAGTGAAGTAAGTCTAGCGGCGTCTGAGCAGTTCTTC	CASSEVSLAASEQFF
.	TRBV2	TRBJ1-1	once	TGTGCCATCCTACAGGGTCGGGCGCGGACTGAAGCTTTCTTT	CAILQGRARTEAFF
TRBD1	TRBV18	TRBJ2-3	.	TGTGCCAGCTCACTTACAGGGGGCCCAGATACGCAGTATTTT	CASSLTGGPDTQYF
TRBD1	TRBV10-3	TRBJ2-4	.	TGTGCCATCAGTGCAGTACAGGGGGGCCAAAACATTCAGTACTTC	CAISAVQGGQNIQYF
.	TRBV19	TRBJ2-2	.	TGTGCCAGTTGGGGGGGCAGAACCACCGGGGAGCTGTTTTTT	CASWGGRTTGELFF
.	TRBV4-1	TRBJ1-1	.	TGCGCCAGCAGCCAAGATCTGTGGGGCAACACTGAAGCTTTCTTT	CASSQDLWGNTEAFF
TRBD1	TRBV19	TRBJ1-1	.	TGTGCCAGTAGTCGGGCAACGGGACAGTTGAACACTGAAGCTTTCTTT	CASSRATGQLNTEAFF
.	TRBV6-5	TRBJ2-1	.	TGTGCCAGCAGTTACCATCGACTAGACAATGAGCAGTTCTTC	CASSYHRLDNEQFF
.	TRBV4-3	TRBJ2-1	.	TGCGCCAGCAGCCAAGATGGGGGGTCCTCCTACAATGAGCAGTTCTTC	CASSQDGGSSYNEQFF
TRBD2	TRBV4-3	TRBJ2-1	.	TGCGCCAGCAGCCGAGAAAGGACTAGCGGGATCAATGAGCAGTTCTTC	CASSRERTSGINEQFF
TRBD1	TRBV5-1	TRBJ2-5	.	TGCGCCAGCAGCCGACAGGGGGAGGAGACCCAGTACTTC	CASSRQGEETQYF
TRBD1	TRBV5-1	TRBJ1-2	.	TGCGCCAGCAGCTCCCCGGGACAGGTCTATGGCTACACCTTC	CASSSPGQVYGYTF
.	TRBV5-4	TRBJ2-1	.	TGTGCCAGCAGCTTGGGGACAGACTCCTACAATGAGCAGTTCTTC	CASSLGTDSYNEQFF
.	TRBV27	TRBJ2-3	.	TGTGCCAGCAGTTCCGGGTATCTGGGCACAGATACGCAGTATTTT	CASSSGYLGTDTQYF
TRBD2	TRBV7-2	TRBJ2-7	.	TGTGCCAGCAGCTTAGAGCGGGAGTGGGAGCAGTACTTC	CASSLEREWEQYF
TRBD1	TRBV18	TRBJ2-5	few	TGTGCCAGCTCACCGGACAGGGAAGAGACCCAGTACTTC	CASSPDREETQYF
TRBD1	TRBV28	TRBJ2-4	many	TGTGCCAGCAGTTTAGCCGGGCCTAACAGGGGCAACAAAAACATTCAGTACTTC	CASSLAGPNRGNKNIQYF
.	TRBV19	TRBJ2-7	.	TGTGCCAGTAGTGCGTCCCTACAGGGAGTCTACGAGCAGTACTTC	CASSASLQGVYEQYF
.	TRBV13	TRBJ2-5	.	TGTGCCAGCAGCTTAGGGTCGACAATCCAAGAGACCCAGTACTTC	CASSLGSTIQETQYF
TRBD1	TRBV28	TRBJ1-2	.	TGTGCCAGCAGTTTCAGGGGGCTGCTCTATGGCTACACCTTC	CASSFRGLLYGYTF
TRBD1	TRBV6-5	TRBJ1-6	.	TGTGCCAGCAGCAAGGACAGGGAAAATTCACCCCTCCACTTT	CASSKDRENSPLHF
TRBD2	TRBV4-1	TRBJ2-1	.	TGCGCCAGCAGCCAAAGGGGAGCGGGGGAACAGTTCTTC	CASSQRGAGEQFF
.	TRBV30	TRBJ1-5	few	TGTGCCTGGAGTTCGGCGGGACGGAGCAATCAGCCCCAGCATTTT	CAWSSAGRSNQPQHF
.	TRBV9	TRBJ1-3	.	TGTGCCAGCAGCGTAGGGGCTCCTCGATATGGAAACACCATATATTTT	CASSVGAPRYGNTIYF
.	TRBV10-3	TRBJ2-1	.	TGTGCCATCAGGGGGGACAAGTTAGGCTACAATGAGCAGTTCTTC	CAIRGDKLGYNEQFF
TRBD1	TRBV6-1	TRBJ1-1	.	TGTGCCAGCAGTGAGAGGGGGACAGGGAGGAACACTGAAGCTTTCTTT	CASSERGTGRNTEAFF
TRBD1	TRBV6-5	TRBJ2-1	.	TGTGCCAGCAGTTACTCATTGGGACAGGGGACTGTTGAGCAGTTCTTC	CASSYSLGQGTVEQFF
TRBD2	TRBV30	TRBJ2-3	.	TGTGCCTGGGCGATAGCGGGGGTGGGCACAGATACGCAGTATTTT	CAWAIAGVGTDTQYF
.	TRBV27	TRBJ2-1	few	TGTGCCAGCAGTTGGGCTAGCCCGTACAATGAGCAGTTCTTC	CASSWASPYNEQFF
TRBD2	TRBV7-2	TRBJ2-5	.	TGTGCCAGCAGCTTTCAGCGGGGGGCTCAAGGGACCCAGTACTTC	CASSFQRGAQGTQYF
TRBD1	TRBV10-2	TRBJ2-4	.	TGCGCCAGCAGTGAGGGACAGGGAGGAGCCAAAAACATTCAGTACTTC	CASSEGQGGAKNIQYF
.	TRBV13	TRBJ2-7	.	TGTGCCAGCAGCCCCCAGACAGGTTACGAGCAGTACTTC	CASSPQTGYEQYF
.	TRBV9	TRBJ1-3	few	TGTGCCAGCAGTAGAGAACGTGGAAACACCATATATTTT	CASSRERGNTIYF
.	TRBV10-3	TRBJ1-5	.	TGTGCCATCAGTGCGATCGGGGATAGCAATCAGCCCCAGCATTTT	CAISAIGDSNQPQHF
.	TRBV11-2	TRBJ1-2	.	TGTGCCAGCAGCTTAGGGGCGTACTATGGCTACACCTTC	CASSLGAYYGYTF
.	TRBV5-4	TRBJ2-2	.	TGTGCCAGCAGCGATGACAGGTCTCGGGTCGGGGAGCTGTTTTTT	CASSDDRSRVGELFF
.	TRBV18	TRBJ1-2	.	TGTGCCAGCTCACTGGGGCGCGGCTACACCTTC	CASSLGRGYTF
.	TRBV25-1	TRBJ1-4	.	TGTGCCAGCAGTGATAGGACTGAGGGTGAAAAACTGTTTTTT	CASSDRTEGEKLFF
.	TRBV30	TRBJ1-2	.	TGTGCCTGGAGTGGGGGACACATCAACACCTTC	CAWSGGHINTF
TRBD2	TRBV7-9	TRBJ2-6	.	TGTGCCAGCAGCCTGGGGGGGGAGTTTGGGGCCAACGTCCTGACTTTC	CASSLGGEFGANVLTF
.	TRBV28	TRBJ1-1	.	TGTGCCAGCAGTTTATCCCAGGGAATAACTGAAGCTTTCTTT	CASSLSQGITEAFF
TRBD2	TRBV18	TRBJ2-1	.	TGTGCCAGCTCACCAGTACCTAGCGGGAGGTCTAGAGAGCAGTTCTTC	CASSPVPSGRSREQFF
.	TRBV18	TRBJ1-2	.	TGTGCCAGCTCACCCTCAGGGGTGGGTGGCTACACCTTC	CASSPSGVGGYTF
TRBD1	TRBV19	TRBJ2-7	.	TGTGCCAGTACCGGGACAGGGGGGCAGCAGTACTTC	CASTGTGGQQYF
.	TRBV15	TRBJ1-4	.	TGTGCCACCAGCGCGCGCGAACCGAATAATGAAAAACTGTTTTTT	CATSAREPNNEKLFF
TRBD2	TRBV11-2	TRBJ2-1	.	TGTGCCAGCAGCTCCTCGGGACTAGCGGTTCTGAGCTCCTACAATGAGCAGTTCTTC	CASSSSGLAVLSSYNEQFF